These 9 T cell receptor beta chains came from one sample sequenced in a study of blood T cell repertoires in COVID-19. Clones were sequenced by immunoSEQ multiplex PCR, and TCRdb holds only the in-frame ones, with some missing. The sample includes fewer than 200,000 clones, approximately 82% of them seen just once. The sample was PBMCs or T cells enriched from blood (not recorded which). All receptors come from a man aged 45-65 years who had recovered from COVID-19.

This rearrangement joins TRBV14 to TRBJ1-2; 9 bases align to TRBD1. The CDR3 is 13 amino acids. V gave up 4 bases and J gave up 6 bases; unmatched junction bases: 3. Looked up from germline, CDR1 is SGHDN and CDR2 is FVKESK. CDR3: CASSRDRVHGYTF. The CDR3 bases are TGTGCCAGCAGCCGGGACAGGGTTCATGGCTACACCTTC.

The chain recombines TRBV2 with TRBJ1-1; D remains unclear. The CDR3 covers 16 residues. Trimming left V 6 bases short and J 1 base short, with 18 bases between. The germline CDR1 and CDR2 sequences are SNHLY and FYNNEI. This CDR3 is CASRRDLAGGNTEAFF. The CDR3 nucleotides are TGTGCCAGCAGGCGCGATCTCGCAGGAGGGAACACTGAAGCTTTCTTT.

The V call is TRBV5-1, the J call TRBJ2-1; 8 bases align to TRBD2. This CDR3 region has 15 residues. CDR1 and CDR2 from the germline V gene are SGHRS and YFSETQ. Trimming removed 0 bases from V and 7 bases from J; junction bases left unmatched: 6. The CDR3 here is CASSLVPGLVNEQFF. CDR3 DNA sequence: TGCGCCAGCAGCTTGGTCCCGGGACTAGTAAATGAGCAGTTCTTC. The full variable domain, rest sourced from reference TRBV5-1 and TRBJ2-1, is KAGVTQTPRYLIKTRGQQVTLSCSPISGHRSVSWYQQTPGQGLQFLFEYFSETQRNKGNFPGRFSGRQFSNSRSEMNVSTLELGDSALYLCASSLVPGLVNEQFFGPGTRLTVL.

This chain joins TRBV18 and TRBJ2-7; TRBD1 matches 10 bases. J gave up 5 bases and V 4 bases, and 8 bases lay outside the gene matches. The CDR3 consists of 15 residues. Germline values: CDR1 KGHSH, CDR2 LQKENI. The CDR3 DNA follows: TGTGCCAGCTCACAATCGACAGGGGGCCTGGACGAGCAGTACTTC. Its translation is CASSQSTGGLDEQYF.

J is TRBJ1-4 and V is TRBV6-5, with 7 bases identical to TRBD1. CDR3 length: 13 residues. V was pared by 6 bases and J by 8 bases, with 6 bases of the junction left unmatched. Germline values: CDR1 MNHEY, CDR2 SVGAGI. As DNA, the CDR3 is TGTGCCAGCAGATTACAGGGGAGGGAAAAACTGTTTTTT. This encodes CASRLQGREKLFF.

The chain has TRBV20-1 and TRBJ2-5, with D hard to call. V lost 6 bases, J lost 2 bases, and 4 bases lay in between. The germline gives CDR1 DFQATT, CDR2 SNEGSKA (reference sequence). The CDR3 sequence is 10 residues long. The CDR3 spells CSATQETQYF. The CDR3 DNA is TGCAGTGCCACACAAGAGACCCAGTACTTC.

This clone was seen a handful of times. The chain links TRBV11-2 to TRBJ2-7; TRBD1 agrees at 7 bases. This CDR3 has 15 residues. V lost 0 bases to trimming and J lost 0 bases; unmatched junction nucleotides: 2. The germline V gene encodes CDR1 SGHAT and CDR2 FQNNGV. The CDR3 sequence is CASSLEDRHSYEQYF. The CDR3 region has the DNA TGTGCCAGCAGCTTAGAGGACAGGCACTCCTACGAGCAGTACTTC. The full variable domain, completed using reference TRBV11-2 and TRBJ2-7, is EAGVAQSPRYKIIEKRQSVAFWCNPISGHATLYWYQQILGQGPKLLIQFQNNGVVDDSQLPKDRFSAERLKGVDSTLKIQPAKLEDSAVYLCASSLEDRHSYEQYFGPGTRLTVT.

CDR3 sequence: CASSLADRYDEQYF. The CDR3 DNA reads TGTGCCAGTAGTCTCGCTGACAGGTACGACGAGCAGTACTTC. The chain links TRBV7-9 to TRBJ2-7, with a possible D match to TRBD1 (6 bases). Trimming took off 9 bases at V and 5 bases at J, with 20 bases between the two ends. The germline V gene encodes CDR1 SEHNR and CDR2 FQNEAQ (reference sequence). This CDR3 comprises 14 residues.

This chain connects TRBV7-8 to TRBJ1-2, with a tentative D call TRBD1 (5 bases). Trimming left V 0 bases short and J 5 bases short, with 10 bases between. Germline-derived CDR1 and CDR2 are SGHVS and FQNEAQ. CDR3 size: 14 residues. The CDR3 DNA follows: TGTGCCAGCAGCTTAGCTGCAGGGAGGTATGGCTACACCTTC. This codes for CASSLAAGRYGYTF.